One TCR beta chain is described in this entry. These data originate in a study of lymphopenia after photon versus proton radiotherapy. From germline, CDR1 is KGHSH and CDR2 LQKENI. This CDR3 contains 15 residues. V dropped 6 bases and J dropped 6 bases, with 15 bases sitting between them. Using immunoSEQ multiplex PCR, the repertoire was profiled, and TCRdb retains in-frame clones only, with some absent. The repertoire holds about 70,000 clones, with about 87% as singletons. The source of this sequence is a man at least 80 years old with esophageal cancer. The specimen was peripheral blood, collected from a patient treated with proton-based radiotherapy. This chain joins TRBV18 and TRBJ1-6; no clear D. The CDR3 sequence: CASSPQTGSNSPLHF. In DNA form, the CDR3 reads TGTGCCAGCTCTCCCCAAACCGGGAGTAATTCACCCCTCCACTTT.